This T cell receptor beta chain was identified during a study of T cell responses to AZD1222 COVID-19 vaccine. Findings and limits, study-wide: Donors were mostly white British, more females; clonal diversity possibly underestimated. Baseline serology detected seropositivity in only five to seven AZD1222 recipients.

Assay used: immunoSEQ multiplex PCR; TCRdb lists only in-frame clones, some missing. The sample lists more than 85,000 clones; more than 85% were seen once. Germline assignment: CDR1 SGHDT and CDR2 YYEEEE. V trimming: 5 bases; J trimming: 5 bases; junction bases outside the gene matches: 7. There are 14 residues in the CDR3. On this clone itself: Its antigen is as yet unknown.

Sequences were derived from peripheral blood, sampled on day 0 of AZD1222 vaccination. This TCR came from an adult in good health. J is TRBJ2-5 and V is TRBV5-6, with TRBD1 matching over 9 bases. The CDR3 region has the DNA TGTGCCAGCAGTCCACAGGGGGCGCGGGAGACCCAGTACTTC. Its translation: CASSPQGARETQYF.